This TCR beta chain was observed in a study of cytomegalovirus exposure and HLA in healthy donors. Per the germline V gene, CDR1 is LNHDA and CDR2 is SQIVND (reference sequence). V lost 6 bases to trimming and J lost 1 base, with 11 bases between them. The CDR3 has 14 amino acids. General study findings and limits: Later analysis identified several of the most significant clusters that appeared linked to common viral pathogens. Later on, a genetic analysis was performed. It linked a missense variant in DCLRE1C with V- and J-gene trimming of TCR beta. Cytomegalovirus-associated TCR beta chains were listed, numbering approximately 150.

PCR was performed using 60 Vbeta and 13 Jbeta primers. The protocol was immunoSEQ multiplex PCR, while the TCRdb copy is restricted to in-frame clones and leaves out a portion. The top ten hold nearly 9.5% of the sample, which has roughly 120,000 clones, 65% seen once. Notes on this clone: Its matching antigen is unknown.

Input material: PBMCs. V and J are TRBV19 and TRBJ2-3; TRBD2 is a possible D gene (6 bases). This sequence originates from a woman aged 40 to 50 in good health and CMV-seropositive. The CDR3 sequence is CASSGSIGTDTQYF. CDR3 sequence (DNA): TGTGCCAGTAGCGGGAGTATCGGCACAGATACGCAGTATTTT.